These T cell receptor beta chains were read from a single sample in a study of T cell responses to AZD1222 COVID-19 vaccine. Libraries were prepared by immunoSEQ multiplex PCR; TCRdb keeps only in-frame clonotypes and omits some of them. The repertoire holds 100,000 to 150,000 clones, with around nine tenths as singletons. The source material was peripheral blood, sampled on day 0 of AZD1222 vaccination. Receptors were obtained from an adult in good health. Both conserved end residues are part of each CDR3. The D gene is left open where the match is weak.

NA | TRBV29-1 | CSGGEARGSEAFF
NA | TRBV4-1 | CASSHPPGGRRWGEQYF
TRBD2 | TRBV6-2/TRBV6-3 | CASSTTSGWEETQYF
NA | TRBV5-5 | CASSLVTGSGNTIYF
TRBD2 | TRBV18 | CASSTSGSSYNEQFF
TRBD1 | TRBV5-1 | CASSFDQGAFNEQFF
TRBD2 | TRBV27 | CASSPLPAGANGELFF
NA | TRBV11-3 | CASRGSDNEQFF
TRBD1 | TRBV4-1 | CASSHLTGGPYEQYF
NA | TRBV7-3 | CASSLGIAEGGEQFF
TRBD2 | TRBV6-1 | CASSEPGLAVYNEQFF
TRBD1 | TRBV3-1/TRBV3-2 | CASSQGGGVNQPQHF
TRBD2 | TRBV18 | CASSPGLAGVGEQYF
NA | TRBV3-1/TRBV3-2 | CASSHVLMGETYEQYF
NA | TRBV15 | CATSRDGTANTEAFF
TRBD2 | TRBV7-9 | CASSRTIAGGTYEQYF
TRBD2 | TRBV4-1 | CASSQRLAGGSGGTDTQYF
TRBD1 | TRBV25-1 | CASSDPGQGDGYTF
NA | TRBV7-2 | CASSLQATDWNNSPLHF
NA | TRBV10-3 | CAIKGGSNYGYTF
NA | TRBV14 | CASSQTGTTATQYF
NA | TRBV3-1/TRBV3-2 | CASSWMTSEAFF
NA | TRBV2 | CASSSAGYNEQFF
NA | TRBV4-1 | CASSQGSRQAAGPLHF
TRBD2 | TRBV7-8 | CASSAGTSWETQYF
TRBD1 | TRBV5-6 | CASSSTGRHSPLHF
TRBD2 | TRBV24-1 | CATSDPTSGSYNEQFF
TRBD1 | TRBV6-5 | CASSWTGDTGELFF
TRBD1 | TRBV6-5 | CASSYSGTARNYGYTF
NA | TRBV3-1/TRBV3-2 | CASSQGFLAGETQYF
NA | TRBV5-1 | CASSLVGGDGSPLHF
TRBD1 | TRBV4-1 | CASSHPPDRGETFYGYTF
NA | TRBV6-1 | CATSRFQTEAFF
NA | TRBV5-1 | CASSLAVSVSSYEQYF
NA | TRBV7-3 | CASSLAGTRSYEQYF